This record concerns one T cell receptor (beta chain) sequence. From germline, CDR1 is ENHRY and CDR2 SYGVKD. Trimming shortened V by 3 bases and J by 13 bases, and 19 bases separated the two germline ends. The CDR3 runs 14 residues. The sample belongs to a study of blood T cell repertoires in COVID-19. Turning to the study itself: Both acute and convalescent COVID-19 samples were obtained from the United States, Italy and Spain.

Original analysis: Estimated nucleated cell counts came from reference gene primer amplification. Sequencing was performed with immunoSEQ multiplex PCR; in TCRdb, only in-frame clones are kept and a portion is missing. That table gives V, J and clone size, and the DNA gave D and trimming. The sample includes 130,000 to 150,000 clones, roughly 84% of them seen just once. The chain links TRBV10-3 to TRBJ1-3; D is perhaps TRBD1 (5 bases). The sample was peripheral blood. The sequence derives from a human donor in a cohort sampled during active COVID-19. CDR3 sequence (DNA): TGTGCCATCAGTGAAACCGAGACAGTCCTTCCAATATATTTT. Its protein product is CAISETETVLPIYF.